One sample yielded the 15 T cell receptor beta chains listed below, sequenced in a study of T cell responses to AZD1222 COVID-19 vaccine. Sequencing used immunoSEQ multiplex PCR; TCRdb keeps in-frame clones, though not all of them. This repertoire shows some 130,000 clones, about 90% found once; its top ten account for under 2.5%. Specimen: peripheral blood, collected on day 0 of AZD1222 vaccination. The origin of the receptors is an adult in good health.

The J gene is TRBJ2-2, the V gene TRBV5-1; D remains unclear. Trimming cost V 4 bases and J 8 bases, with 12 bases left between them. Germline V lookup: CDR1 SGHRS, CDR2 YFSETQ. CDR3 length equals 13 residues. CDR3 protein: CASSEFWSGELFF. The CDR3 DNA reads TGCGCCAGCAGCGAATTCTGGTCGGGGGAGCTGTTTTTT.

The V gene is TRBV10-3, the J gene TRBJ2-7, with D unclear. Per the germline V gene, CDR1 is ENHRY and CDR2 is SYGVKD. Trimming removed 11 bases from V and 4 bases from J, with 24 bases in between. The CDR3 covers 15 residues. CDR3 protein: CALTDERAIEYEQYF. In DNA, the CDR3 is TGTGCCCTCACGGATGAGAGAGCCATTGAGTACGAGCAGTACTTC.

J is TRBJ2-1 and V is TRBV30; weak D call: TRBD2 (7 bases). The CDR3 contains 14 residues. V gave up 4 bases and J gave up 3 bases, with 13 bases separating them. Germline-derived CDR1 and CDR2 are GTSNPN and SVGIG (reference sequence). The CDR3 region has the DNA TGTGCCTGGATAGGGGGGGCTTTCTACAATGAGCAGTTCTTC. It encodes CAWIGGAFYNEQFF.

This sequence joins TRBV10-3 and TRBJ1-3, with D possibly matching TRBD1 (6 bases). Germline V gives CDR1 ENHRY, CDR2 SYGVKD. The CDR3 is 15 amino acids. V was cut by 3 bases and J by 3 bases, with 12 bases left in between. The CDR3 region is CAISDLTGGGNTIYF. The CDR3 coding sequence is TGTGCCATCAGTGACCTGACAGGCGGTGGAAACACCATATATTTT.

The chain combines TRBV28 with TRBJ2-2; TRBD1 matches at 7 bases. The V gene end was trimmed by 5 bases and the J gene end by 1 base; junction bases not matched to a gene: 7. CDR3 length: 16 amino acids. The V gene's germline CDR1 is MDHEN and CDR2 SYDVKM. CDR3 coding DNA: TGTGCCAGCAGTGGGTGGACAGGAAAGAACACCGGGGAGCTGTTTTTT. Translation gives CASSGWTGKNTGELFF.

The rearrangement links TRBV6-5 to TRBJ1-3; D is undetermined. V dropped 5 bases and J dropped 2 bases, with 10 bases sitting between them. There are 14 residues in the CDR3. From germline, CDR1 is MNHEY and CDR2 SVGAGI. The CDR3 reads CASSQSLAGNTIYF. Here the CDR3 DNA reads TGTGCCAGCAGTCAGAGTCTCGCTGGAAACACCATATATTTT.

The gene calls are TRBV13 and TRBJ2-7; TRBD1 agrees at 9 bases. V gave up 2 bases and J gave up 5 bases; unmatched junction bases: 7. The CDR3 runs to 15 residues. The germline gives CDR1 PRHDT, CDR2 FYEKMQ (reference sequence). CDR3 sequence reads: CASSLKTGQGNEQYF. CDR3 in DNA: TGTGCCAGCAGCTTAAAAACCGGACAGGGGAACGAGCAGTACTTC.

This clone was observed once. The J gene is TRBJ2-1, the V gene TRBV27; 11 bases are shared with TRBD1. The J segment lost 9 bases and the V segment lost 2 bases, leaving 6 bases of the junction unmatched. The CDR3 spans 15 residues. CDR1 and CDR2 (germline): MNHEY, SMNVEV (reference sequence). CDR3 nucleotide sequence: TGTGCCAGCAGTTTAGGACAGGGGGCTTTCGGTGAGCAGTTCTTC. It encodes CASSLGQGAFGEQFF.

DNA for the CDR3: TGCGCCAGCAGCCAAGATCTGTTGGGGGAGCTGTTTTTT. The encoded protein is CASSQDLLGELFF. The V call is TRBV4-1, the J call TRBJ2-2, with D hard to call. CDR3 length: 13 amino acids. V lost 0 bases and J lost 8, with 7 bases in between. In germline, CDR1 is MGHRA, CDR2 YSYEKL.

The DNA of the CDR3 is TGTGCCACCAGCAGAGGTGGGGATTCACCCCTCCACTTT. Protein: CATSRGGDSPLHF. V and J are TRBV15 and TRBJ1-6, with D hard to call. This CDR3 is 13 amino acids long. Per the germline V gene, CDR1 is LNHNV and CDR2 is YYDKDF (reference sequence). V lost 1 base to trimming and J lost 8 bases, with 6 bases between them.

The chain links TRBV7-2 to TRBJ1-5, with D unresolved. Trimming stripped 6 bases from V and 6 bases from J, with 12 bases between. The CDR3 has 13 residues. The germline V gene has CDR1 SGHTA and CDR2 FQGNSA. The CDR3 here is CASSPVGRQPQHF. The CDR3 DNA reads TGTGCCAGCAGTCCAGTCGGCCGTCAGCCCCAGCATTTT.

The J gene is TRBJ1-2, the V gene TRBV29-1; D perhaps matches TRBD1 (5 bases). V was trimmed by 0 bases and J by 7 bases, leaving 12 bases between them. The CDR3 runs to 13 residues. Germline V gives CDR1 SQVTM, CDR2 ANQGSEA. CDR3 DNA: TGCAGCGTTGAAGATGTGGGACGAAGTGGCTACACCTTC. Its protein product is CSVEDVGRSGYTF.

The rearrangement joins TRBV6-5 to TRBJ1-5; 7 positions match TRBD1. The CDR3 has 14 residues. J lost 3 bases, V lost 4 bases, and 3 bases had no gene match. Germline V CDR1 and CDR2: MNHEY, SVGAGI. CDR3 nucleotide sequence: TGTGCCAGCAGTTTGGACAGGACCAATCAGCCCCAGCATTTT. Protein: CASSLDRTNQPQHF.

This clone was recorded only once. V and J are TRBV6-5 and TRBJ1-1; 8 bases fit TRBD1. After removal of 6 bases from V and 6 bases from J, the junction contained 12 bases not matched to a gene. Germline-derived CDR1 and CDR2 are MNHEY and SVGAGI. The CDR3 has 15 amino acids. CDR3 nucleotide sequence: TGTGCCAGCAGGACAGGGGAAGGAAGGGGGGCTGAAGCTTTCTTT. It specifies CASRTGEGRGAEAFF.

J is TRBJ2-7 and V is TRBV7-9; D possibly matches TRBD1 or TRBD2 (5 bases each). V was clipped by 5 bases and J by 3 bases, with 11 bases between them. The CDR3 extends over 13 amino acids. From germline, CDR1 is SEHNR and CDR2 FQNEAQ (reference sequence). This chain's CDR3 is CASSRDGGYEQYF. The CDR3 DNA follows: TGTGCCAGCAGCCGGGATGGGGGCTACGAGCAGTACTTC.